What follows are 3 T cell receptor beta chains derived from one specimen sequenced in a study of blood T cell repertoires in COVID-19. Libraries were prepared by immunoSEQ multiplex PCR; TCRdb keeps only in-frame clonotypes and omits some of them. The data contain a few hundred thousand clones, 70% to 90% of them singletons. Sequenced: peripheral blood. The receptors come from a woman between 45 and 60 years old who had recovered from COVID-19.

The rearrangement uses TRBV30 and TRBJ1-6, with D uncertain. The V end lost 2 bases, the J end lost 0 bases, and 8 bases lay between the germline ends. Germline CDR1 is GTSNPN and CDR2 is SVGIG (reference sequence). The CDR3 extends over 15 amino acids. The CDR3 sequence: CAWSSSDSYNSPLHF. For the CDR3, the DNA is TGTGCCTGGAGTAGTAGTGACTCCTATAATTCACCCCTCCACTTT.

The rearrangement links TRBV18 to TRBJ1-2; TRBD1 is a possible D gene (6 bases). Germline CDR1 reads KGHSH; CDR2 reads LQKENI. The length of the CDR3 is 13 residues. The V and J ends lost 2 bases and 8 bases respectively, with 12 bases between them. CDR3 bases: TGTGCCAGCTCACCAGCGGGGGGCGGCGGCTACACCTTC. It encodes CASSPAGGGGYTF.

The chain uses TRBV5-6 and TRBJ1-5; 8 bases are shared with TRBD1. The CDR3 length is 13 residues. With V trimmed by 4 bases and J by 7 bases, 4 bases remained unmatched. Looked up from germline, CDR1 is SGHDT and CDR2 is YYEEEE. The CDR3 region has the DNA TGTGCCAGCAGCCCGACAGGGGAACAGCCCCAGCATTTT. This sequence encodes CASSPTGEQPQHF.